The 8 T cell receptor beta chains reported below all come from one sample, sequenced in a study of CD8 T cells in ankylosing spondylitis. TCRdb re-called the 5' RACE reads through MiXCR, storing one row per CDR3 protein. The table shows about 140,000 distinct CDR3 sequences, with approximately 9.2% occurring only once. Input material: synovial fluid, either unsorted or a sorted T cell fraction (not recorded which). The receptors stem from a male donor with ankylosing spondylitis.

The V and J genes are TRBV3-1 and TRBJ1-1; weak D call: TRBD1 (6 bases). The CDR3 runs 15 residues. V was trimmed by 0 bases and J by 5 bases, leaving 13 bases between them. Germline CDR1 reads LGHDT; CDR2 reads YNNKEL (reference sequence). CDR3 amino acids: CASSQEPGVRTEAFF. CDR3 nucleotides: TGTGCCAGCAGCCAAGAGCCAGGGGTTCGAACTGAAGCTTTCTTT.

This chain links TRBV5-1 with TRBJ1-2, with D uncertain. Trimming cost V 1 base and J 6 bases, with 13 bases left between them. This CDR3 comprises 14 residues. CDR1 is SGHRS and CDR2 is YFSETQ in the germline V gene. The CDR3 loop is CASSLKNGGNGYTF. CDR3 coding DNA: TGCGCCAGCAGCTTGAAAAACGGAGGGAATGGCTACACCTTC.

There are a few counts of this clonotype. The V call is TRBV3-1, the J call TRBJ2-5, with 8 bases lining up with TRBD1. The germline CDR1 and CDR2 sequences are LGHDT and YNNKEL (reference sequence). Unmatched junction bases numbered 6, after V lost 5 bases and J lost 1 base. This CDR3 has 15 amino acids. The DNA for the CDR3 is TGTGCCAGCAGCTCGACAGGGGCCCTCCAAGAGACCCAGTACTTC. It is translated as CASSSTGALQETQYF.

Only a few counts were recorded for this clonotype. This sequence joins TRBV10-3 and TRBJ2-7, with D hard to call. V was trimmed by 8 bases and J by 0 bases, leaving 8 bases between them. CDR1 and CDR2 (germline): ENHRY, SYGVKD. CDR3 length: 12 amino acids. DNA for the CDR3: TGTGCCATCGGGCGGACCTCCTACGAGCAGTACTTC. Translated: CAIGRTSYEQYF.

This clonotype was recorded a few times. The chain carries TRBV6-1 and TRBJ2-1; tentatively, D is TRBD1 (5 bases). CDR3 length: 15 amino acids. V dropped 10 bases and J dropped 3 bases, with 19 bases sitting between them. Germline CDR1 and CDR2: MNHNS and SASEGT. The CDR3 DNA is TGTGCCACGGGCGGCCGCAAGGGGTTCTACAATGAGCAGTTCTTC. Encoded protein: CATGGRKGFYNEQFF.

In this sample, this clonotype turned up many times. The CDR3 here is CASSFLRGNEQFF. CDR3 bases: TGTGCCAGCAGCTTCCTACGGGGGAACGAGCAGTTCTTC. V usage is TRBV7-2 and J usage is TRBJ2-1; D is possibly TRBD2 (6 bases). Germline CDR1 is SGHTA and CDR2 is FQGNSA. CDR3 length: 13 residues. Trimming shortened V by 3 bases and J by 10 bases, and 13 bases separated the two germline ends. Together with reference TRBV7-2 and TRBJ2-1, the CDR3 gives the full variable domain: GAGVSQSPSNKVTEKGKDVELRCDPISGHTALYWYRQSLGQGLEFLIYFQGNSAPDKSGLPSDRFSAERTGGSVSTLTIQRTQQEDSAVYLCASSFLRGNEQFFGPGTRLTVL.

J is TRBJ2-2 and V is TRBV6-2 or TRBV6-3; tentative D call: TRBD1 (6 bases). Germline lookup yields CDR1 MNHEY and CDR2 SVGEGT. V was clipped by 7 bases and J by 3 bases, with 18 bases between them. This CDR3 has 16 amino acids. The CDR3 loop reads CASTYREAVDTGELFF. The CDR3 DNA sequence: TGTGCCAGCACCTACAGGGAAGCTGTGGACACCGGGGAGCTGTTTTTT.

This clonotype was counted ten times or more. The J gene is TRBJ2-1, the V gene TRBV29-1, with no clear D. V gave up 2 bases and J gave up 0 bases, with 8 bases separating them. This CDR3 is 14 amino acids long. Germline CDR1 reads SQVTM; CDR2 reads ANQGSEA. CDR3 region: CSVEKGFSYNEQFF. CDR3 nucleotide sequence: TGCAGCGTTGAAAAAGGGTTCTCCTACAATGAGCAGTTCTTC.